A single sample is the source of the 5 T cell receptor beta chains below, sequenced in a study of T cell responses to AZD1222 COVID-19 vaccine (dated by TCRdb to about 2021). Library creation used the immunoSEQ multiplex PCR assay. Sourced from immuneACCESS, this table was stored by TCRdb with only in-frame sequences that have V and J called. A share of the clones is absent; for the studies checked, an unresolved V gene accounts for under half, and the remainder has no known explanation. The sample includes 85,000 or so clones, with about 93% observed a single time. Approximately 10% of the sample rests with the top ten. The time point label, read with the paper, signifies: about 28 days (+/-7) after the second vaccine dose. The sample was peripheral blood, taken 28 days after the second AZD1222 dose. These receptors originate from an adult who received the AZD1222 COVID-19 vaccine.

V and J are TRBV15 and TRBJ1-5; D is perhaps TRBD1 (6 bases). The V gene lost 7 bases and the J gene lost 4 bases, with 11 bases spanning the gap. The CDR3 length is 13 residues. Germline lookup yields CDR1 LNHNV and CDR2 YYDKDF (reference sequence). The DNA of the CDR3 is TGTGCCACCAACAGGGACCCAAATCAGCCCCAGCATTTT. Amino acids: CATNRDPNQPQHF.

J is TRBJ1-2 and V is TRBV27, with 11 bases aligning to TRBD1. V was pared by 7 bases and J by 6 bases, with 4 bases of the junction left unmatched. This CDR3 region has 13 residues. Germline CDR1 is MNHEY and CDR2 is SMNVEV (reference sequence). CDR3 nucleotides: TGTGCCAGCACTGGACAGGGGGCGGATGGCTACACCTTC. Amino acid sequence: CASTGQGADGYTF.

V is TRBV6-1 and J is TRBJ2-1; 8 bases line up with TRBD2. Germline lookup yields CDR1 MNHNS and CDR2 SASEGT. The CDR3 covers 15 residues. After removal of 3 bases from V and 9 bases from J, the junction contained 10 bases not matched to a gene. In DNA, the CDR3 is TGTGCCAGCAGTGATGAGGCGGGGGGATTTACTGAGCAGTTCTTC. This sequence encodes CASSDEAGGFTEQFF.

The CDR3 DNA follows: TGCGCCAGCAGCCCCGGTGGTGTGGGGAATCAGCCCCAGCATTTT. Translated: CASSPGGVGNQPQHF. This chain links TRBV5-1 with TRBJ1-5; no clear D. Trimming stripped 4 bases from V and 4 bases from J, with 15 bases between. Germline CDR1 reads SGHRS; CDR2 reads YFSETQ. The CDR3 sequence is 15 residues long.

The gene calls are TRBV7-2 and TRBJ1-6; D remains unclear. CDR1 and CDR2 from the germline V gene are SGHTA and FQGNSA. V shed 7 bases and J shed 6 bases, with 10 bases lying between them. This CDR3 comprises 13 residues. The CDR3 here is CASIPQVNSPLHF. Written as DNA, the CDR3 is TGTGCCAGCATCCCACAAGTTAATTCACCCCTCCACTTT.